These T cell receptor beta chains were read from a single sample in a study of control samples from healthy donors and cancer patients. Sequenced by immunoSEQ multiplex PCR; TCRdb stores in-frame clones only, minus some. Of around 53,000 clones listed, roughly 90% were seen once; the top ten hold around 15%. The sequenced material came from PBMCs. The receptor source for this set is a man aged 60-69 years with head and neck cancer. Each CDR3 is given with its conserved first and last residue. Fields, in order: clone size, V gene, D gene, J gene, CDR3 length, CDR3 protein, CDR3 DNA. A D gene is named only where the DNA matches it firmly. Size tells how often a clone was seen (once, few, many) or the class of an expanded clone, and some rows leave it out.

size: once; V: TRBV4-2; D: .; J: TRBJ2-3; length: 15; CDR3: CASSQEDGSTDTQYF; DNA: TGTGCCAGCAGCCAAGAGGACGGTAGCACAGATACGCAGTATTTT
size: .; V: TRBV30; D: TRBD1; J: TRBJ2-1; length: 14; CDR3: CAWSFGQGYNEQFF; DNA: TGTGCCTGGAGTTTTGGACAGGGTTACAATGAGCAGTTCTTC
size: .; V: TRBV5-5; D: TRBD1; J: TRBJ1-2; length: 14; CDR3: CASSWTGSRYGYTF; DNA: TGTGCCAGCAGCTGGACAGGGTCTAGGTATGGCTACACCTTC
size: .; V: TRBV5-1; D: .; J: TRBJ2-1; length: 13; CDR3: CASSKEVFDEQFF; DNA: TGCGCCAGCAGCAAGGAGGTTTTCGATGAGCAGTTCTTC
size: few; V: TRBV6-5; D: TRBD2; J: TRBJ2-5; length: 15; CDR3: CASSRGGAGAETQYF; DNA: TGTGCCAGCAGCCGCGGGGGGGCCGGGGCAGAGACCCAGTACTTC
size: .; V: TRBV19; D: .; J: TRBJ2-3; length: 14; CDR3: CASRPGPNTDTQYF; DNA: TGTGCCAGTAGGCCGGGACCTAACACAGATACGCAGTATTTT
size: .; V: TRBV6-1; D: .; J: TRBJ2-7; length: 14; CDR3: CASSEGAGSYEQYF; DNA: TGTGCCAGCAGTGAAGGGGCAGGATCCTACGAGCAGTACTTC
size: .; V: TRBV30; D: .; J: TRBJ2-2; length: 15; CDR3: CAWSVLGARGGELFF; DNA: TGTGCCTGGAGTGTACTAGGGGCGCGGGGCGGGGAGCTGTTTTTT
size: once; V: TRBV19; D: TRBD1; J: TRBJ2-3; length: 17; CDR3: CASTKNRDRGLGDTQYF; DNA: TGTGCCAGTACCAAGAACCGGGACAGGGGACTTGGGGATACGCAGTATTTT
size: .; V: TRBV7-6; D: .; J: TRBJ2-3; length: 13; CDR3: CASSSDRTDTQYF; DNA: TGTGCCAGCAGCTCGGACCGAACAGATACGCAGTATTTT
size: .; V: TRBV5-1; D: TRBD1; J: TRBJ1-1; length: 14; CDR3: CASSAGTGNTEAFF; DNA: TGCGCCAGCAGCGCCGGGACAGGGAACACTGAAGCTTTCTTT
size: .; V: TRBV7-3; D: .; J: TRBJ2-2; length: 15; CDR3: CASSPQTANTGELFF; DNA: TGTGCCAGCAGCCCGCAGACAGCGAACACCGGGGAGCTGTTTTTT
size: .; V: TRBV6-5; D: .; J: TRBJ2-1; length: 15; CDR3: CASSLTGTNYNEQFF; DNA: TGTGCCAGCAGTCTTACCGGGACGAACTACAATGAGCAGTTCTTC
size: .; V: TRBV5-4; D: .; J: TRBJ1-1; length: 14; CDR3: CASSPPGGGAEAFF; DNA: TGTGCCAGCAGCCCCCCTGGGGGTGGCGCTGAAGCTTTCTTT
size: .; V: TRBV7-9; D: TRBD1; J: TRBJ1-5; length: 14; CDR3: CASSLAGGQQPQHF; DNA: TGTGCCAGCAGCTTAGCAGGGGGCCAACAGCCCCAGCATTTT
size: .; V: TRBV28; D: TRBD1; J: TRBJ1-1; length: 17; CDR3: CASTHLDRGFVNTEAFF; DNA: TGTGCCAGCACGCATTTAGACAGGGGATTCGTGAACACTGAAGCTTTCTTT
size: .; V: TRBV7-6; D: TRBD2; J: TRBJ2-4; length: 15; CDR3: CASSSLAGGINIQYF; DNA: TGTGCCAGCAGCTCCCTAGCGGGGGGGATAAACATTCAGTACTTC
size: .; V: TRBV30; D: .; J: TRBJ1-5; length: 13; CDR3: CAWSLGQGQPQHF; DNA: TGTGCCTGGAGTTTAGGACAAGGTCAGCCCCAGCATTTT
size: .; V: TRBV10-3; D: TRBD1; J: TRBJ1-6; length: 14; CDR3: CAITEGQDNSPLHF; DNA: TGTGCCATCACCGAAGGACAGGATAATTCACCCCTCCACTTT
size: .; V: TRBV5-4; D: TRBD1; J: TRBJ1-6; length: 16; CDR3: CASSSPGQGENSPLHF; DNA: TGTGCCAGCAGCTCTCCCGGACAGGGGGAAAATTCACCCCTCCACTTT
size: .; V: TRBV6-5; D: .; J: TRBJ2-3; length: 13; CDR3: CASGGTLSDTQYF; DNA: TGTGCCAGCGGCGGGACACTTTCAGATACGCAGTATTTT
size: .; V: TRBV7-8; D: TRBD1; J: TRBJ2-1; length: 15; CDR3: CASSFDRGEVYEQFF; DNA: TGTGCCAGCAGTTTCGACAGGGGGGAAGTATATGAGCAGTTCTTC
size: .; V: TRBV10-1; D: TRBD1; J: TRBJ2-7; length: 15; CDR3: CASSESTGGRYEQYF; DNA: TGCGCCAGCAGTGAGTCGACAGGGGGCCGTTACGAGCAGTACTTC
size: .; V: TRBV18; D: TRBD1; J: TRBJ1-1; length: 16; CDR3: CASSPRQDRGGTEAFF; DNA: TGTGCCAGCTCACCACGTCAGGACAGGGGAGGGACTGAAGCTTTCTTT
size: .; V: TRBV5-1; D: .; J: TRBJ2-5; length: 14; CDR3: CASSGFGLEGTQYF; DNA: TGCGCCAGCAGCGGCTTTGGGTTAGAGGGGACCCAGTACTTC
size: .; V: TRBV3-1/TRBV3-2; D: .; J: TRBJ1-1; length: 15; CDR3: CASSQGVSYLTEAFF; DNA: TGTGCCAGCAGCCAAGGAGTAAGTTATCTGACTGAAGCTTTCTTT
size: .; V: TRBV5-1; D: .; J: TRBJ2-5; length: 15; CDR3: CASSPGAGGQETQYF; DNA: TGCGCCAGCAGCCCCGGGGCAGGGGGGCAAGAGACCCAGTACTTC
size: few; V: TRBV7-4; D: TRBD1; J: TRBJ1-4; length: 19; CDR3: CASSLGPRDRGRGRRKLFF; DNA: TGTGCCAGCAGCTTAGGCCCCCGGGACAGGGGGCGAGGCCGAAGGAAACTGTTTTTT
size: .; V: TRBV27; D: TRBD2; J: TRBJ2-7; length: 14; CDR3: CASSLWSGGYEQYF; DNA: TGTGCCAGCAGTTTGTGGAGCGGGGGCTACGAGCAGTACTTC
size: .; V: TRBV5-1; D: .; J: TRBJ1-3; length: 14; CDR3: CASSDQRAGNTIYF; DNA: TGCGCCAGCAGCGATCAAAGGGCCGGAAACACCATATATTTT
size: .; V: TRBV20-1; D: .; J: TRBJ1-6; length: 13; CDR3: CSASRQPNSPLHF; DNA: TGCAGTGCTAGTCGCCAACCAAATTCACCCCTCCACTTT
size: .; V: TRBV5-1; D: TRBD1; J: TRBJ2-1; length: 17; CDR3: CASSLVGQGGAYNEQFF; DNA: TGCGCCAGCAGCTTGGTGGGACAGGGGGGAGCGTACAATGAGCAGTTCTTC
size: .; V: TRBV7-9; D: .; J: TRBJ1-6; length: 15; CDR3: CASSPGQTDNSPLHF; DNA: TGTGCCAGCAGCCCAGGACAGACCGATAATTCACCCCTCCACTTT
size: few; V: TRBV28; D: .; J: TRBJ1-1; length: 15; CDR3: CASAKWGRATSEAFF; DNA: TGTGCCAGCGCTAAATGGGGGCGAGCTACCTCTGAAGCTTTCTTT
size: .; V: TRBV28; D: TRBD1; J: TRBJ2-5; length: 14; CDR3: CASSLSGGQETQYF; DNA: TGTGCCAGCAGTTTATCAGGGGGCCAAGAGACCCAGTACTTC
size: .; V: TRBV3-1/TRBV3-2; D: .; J: TRBJ1-3; length: 16; CDR3: CASSQGTVHSGNTIYF; DNA: TGTGCCAGCAGCCAAGGGACAGTCCACTCTGGAAACACCATATATTTT
size: .; V: TRBV30; D: .; J: TRBJ1-1; length: 14; CDR3: CAWKAPGMNTEAFF; DNA: TGTGCCTGGAAGGCACCGGGAATGAACACTGAAGCTTTCTTT
size: .; V: TRBV29-1; D: TRBD1; J: TRBJ1-2; length: 16; CDR3: CSVEEQGARKNYGYTF; DNA: TGCAGCGTTGAAGAACAGGGGGCCAGAAAGAACTATGGCTACACCTTC
size: .; V: TRBV6-1; D: TRBD2; J: TRBJ2-1; length: 17; CDR3: CASSERRGATPGNEQFF; DNA: TGTGCCAGCAGTGAACGGCGGGGGGCGACCCCGGGGAATGAGCAGTTCTTC
size: .; V: TRBV14; D: .; J: TRBJ2-4; length: 17; CDR3: CASSPLRRATARDIQYF; DNA: TGTGCCAGCAGCCCCCTCAGACGAGCCACCGCGAGGGACATTCAGTACTTC
size: .; V: TRBV5-4; D: .; J: TRBJ2-1; length: 14; CDR3: CASSLASAYNEQFF; DNA: TGTGCCAGCAGCTTGGCGTCAGCCTACAATGAGCAGTTCTTC
size: .; V: TRBV7-3; D: TRBD2; J: TRBJ2-1; length: 16; CDR3: CASSSTGTSGREEQFF; DNA: TGTGCCAGCAGCTCCACCGGGACTAGCGGGAGGGAGGAGCAGTTCTTC
size: .; V: TRBV14; D: .; J: TRBJ2-1; length: 14; CDR3: CASSPSWTADEQFF; DNA: TGTGCCAGCAGCCCCTCCTGGACAGCCGATGAGCAGTTCTTC
size: .; V: TRBV6-2/TRBV6-3; D: .; J: TRBJ2-5; length: 15; CDR3: CASSSTRGYQETQYF; DNA: TGTGCCAGCAGCTCCACGCGGGGATACCAAGAGACCCAGTACTTC